Here is one T cell receptor (beta chain) with its context. Its antigen is not yet known. No much larger clone exists at a distance of one base, and base qualities are not known. This sample stems from a study of cytomegalovirus exposure and HLA in healthy donors (dated by TCRdb to the late 2010s). Regarding the complete study: In an earlier analysis of 587 of the donors, about 270 Gb of sequence data and about 110 million unique TCR beta sequences from about 190 million T cells were reported. An early release covering roughly 640 HLA-typed donors comprised approximately 290 gigabases of sequencing data and 85 million to 100 million unique TCR sequences. Among the roughly 390 genotyped donors, approximately 81% belonged to the genetic ancestry cluster associated with self-reported Caucasian donors. The study aimed to test whether cataloging public T cell receptors could reveal signatures of past pathogen exposure. The T cell repertoires of around 730 subjects were profiled by immunosequencing and related to cytomegalovirus serostatus. A separate validation cohort of 100 to 150 different subjects was used in addition to the 666-subject first cohort. To predict cytomegalovirus infection status, the study brought together high-throughput TCR immunosequencing, statistical association of individual TCRs with disease status, and machine learning. To study patterns of TCR occurrence, a later analysis re-analyzed previously published TCR beta repertoires from 700 or so donors and added high-resolution HLA genotyping. In the later analysis, no new phenotypic data were used to find candidate immune exposures; instead, reliance was placed on TCR beta sequences and their occurrence across donors. To decide whether each TCR beta V gene segment behaved as functional or pseudogenic, an earlier analysis of some 600 of the donors relied on high-throughput TCR beta sequencing. Alongside the repertoire data, information on donor age, sex, ethnicity and CMV serostatus was compiled. A later genetic analysis took genome-wide SNP genotypes for about 55% of the 666 donors and used that subset as a discovery cohort. All discovery cohort repertoires had been generated on a single sequencing platform. HLA typing included class I and class II loci at four-digit resolution. Typing coverage varied by locus: 629-630 donors for A, B, C, DRB1 and DQB1; roughly 520 for DQA1; some 610 for DPA1; roughly 450 for DPB1. Five DR-DQ haplotypes were handled as single units for association and clustering, since linkage in the cohort was strong. On average, roughly 240,000 unique TCR beta nucleotide sequences were sequenced per donor among roughly 430 genotyped donors of the cohort, with roughly 18% of those sequences being non-productive. General conclusions and limits of the study: The classifier was reported to diagnose cytomegalovirus status with high specificity and sensitivity in both the original and validation cohorts. CMV serostatus was the only immune exposure information available for the cohort. Correlated functional status among segregating V segments might be attributable to linkage disequilibrium, but an unknown experimental factor could not be ruled out. The presence/absence analyses assumed that sequencing depth was roughly uniform across donors, and that assumption may not be true. In a later analysis, HLA-associated TCR beta chains showed more clonal expansion and lower generation probabilities than non-associated chains that were equally common. A later analysis associated 17,000 or so TCR beta sequences with specific HLA alleles at a false discovery rate of 0.05. The study listed 150 to 200 TCR beta chains as associated with cytomegalovirus. Most TCR sequences were seen in very few donors, while some public TCRs were found in many individuals. In this cohort, only TCR beta chains were sequenced, and detectable features were limited by the absence of alpha or paired-chain data. V-gene and J-gene trimming of TCR beta chains was associated with a missense DCLRE1C variant in a later genetic analysis, and the association was replicated in an independent cohort. Compared with the roughly 710-donor mean, donors in an Asian-associated ancestry cluster had fewer N-insertions in productive TCRs, according to a later genetic analysis. When HLA alleles, especially DR and DQ, strongly co-occurred, TCR associations were difficult to assign to individual alleles. A cluster of highly shared sequence variants was judged likely to represent a technical artifact of the sequencing pipeline. Because some donors lacked HLA typing at each locus, the association tests relied only on the typed subset. A later analysis found that TCR association rates varied across HLA loci, with DRB1 alleles showing the most associated TCRs and HLA-C alleles the fewest. Three of the identified cytomegalovirus-associated TCR beta chains were confirmed in vitro to be specific for cytomegalovirus antigens. An earlier analysis of approximately 530 of the donors showed that most TCR beta V segments appeared in productive rearrangements either about 87% or about 30% of the time, which broadly matched IMGT annotations. A later analysis reported that several top co-occurrence clusters appeared linked to parvovirus B19, influenza, CMV and Epstein-Barr virus. The 87-base-pair reads could not distinguish some IMGT-functional V segments, including TRBV6-2 and TRBV6-3, so those segments were excluded. Most CMV-associated TCR beta chains appeared to be HLA-restricted in a later analysis, and the HLA associations seemed to be driven largely by CMV exposure. Because counts were too low, roughly 17 rarely observed V segments, including chromosome 9 orphons, were left out of the earlier analysis of some 600 of the donors. A further reported finding was that TCR beta sequences accurately predicted the HLA-A and HLA-B alleles for most subjects in the first cohort. It was suggested by the authors that the approach could potentially be generalized to other disease states and immunological phenotypes.

Measured from the cysteine to the phenylalanine, the CDR3 is 16 residues long. The only DNA kept is the CDR3, 48 bases in frame from the first base. Trimming leaves V shorter by 5 bases and J shorter by 0 bases, with the junction holding 3 bases beyond the gene matches. CDR1 MRHNA and CDR2 SNTAGT are derived from the germline V gene. The cohort comprised around 700 healthy bone marrow donors. Cohort members were all nominally healthy when sampled, although unrecorded immune exposures were likely present. The donor tested CMV seronegative and was one of the 352 seronegative cohort members. Each donor provided a peripheral blood sample, and peripheral blood mononuclear cells were used for TCR beta sequencing. The Qiagen DNeasy Blood Extraction Kit was used to extract genomic DNA from the blood cell samples. Library method: the immunoSEQ multiplex PCR assay. For the multiplex PCR, a mixture combining 60 forward primers for TCR Vbeta segments and 13 reverse primers for TCR Jbeta segments was used. Amplification of the CDR3 region of rearranged TCR beta genes was performed with a multiplex PCR assay on genomic DNA. On the Illumina HiSeq System, the amplified TCR beta libraries were sequenced as 87-base-pair reads. In the original analysis: Across the roughly 670 repertoires, a later analysis counted approximately 83 million unique TCR beta chains, roughly 11 million of which were shared by at least two donors. Raw reads were error-corrected and collapsed into unique sequences with a nearest-neighbor algorithm that merged closely related sequences to remove PCR and sequencing errors. To assign V, D and J gene segments, CDR3 sequences were aligned to IMGT reference sequences. For a sequence to be retained, a match of at least six nucleotides was required to both a V gene segment and a J gene segment. A rearrangement counted as productive if the CDR3 had no stop codons and remained in frame with V and J, and every other rearrangement counted as non-productive. Following IMGT convention, CDR3 was defined as the stretch from the second conserved V-encoded cysteine to the conserved J-encoded phenylalanine. The earlier analysis of about 570 of the donors excluded any sequence lacking an unambiguous match to a single V gene segment. In an earlier analysis of several hundred of the donors, V segments were called functional above 56.7% productive rearrangements and were called segregating when the between-donor standard deviation exceeded 5%. A statistical classification framework was built to diagnose cytomegalovirus status from the catalog of TCR beta chain sequences. In a later analysis, TCR nucleotide sequences were compared against IMGT/GENE-DB human TR gene sequences so that V and J genes could be assigned. The TCRdist pipeline was used in a later analysis to assign CDR3 sequences and most-parsimonious VDJ recombination scenarios. A later analysis defined each TCR beta chain by its CDR3 amino acid sequence plus V-gene family, and excluded reads lacking a unique V-gene family. In a later analysis, 450 to 600 highly shared, low-generation-probability nucleotide sequences were removed to address suspected cross-contamination and a sequencing artifact. In a later analysis, a clonal expansion index for each public chain was calculated from normalized within-repertoire ranks of inferred template counts. In a later analysis, generation probabilities were computed using a VDJ recombination model fitted to out-of-frame rearrangements, and the results were checked against IGoR. A later analysis scored TCR-TCR, TCR-HLA and TCR-CMV co-occurrence with hypergeometric tests, applying a repertoire-size bias correction to TCR pairs. A later analysis estimated false discovery rates by permuting HLA or CMV assignments 20 times. In a later analysis, co-occurring TCRs were grouped with DBSCAN, and TCRdist sequence similarity was added when clustering was performed within HLA-allele-positive subsets. For co-occurrence clustering, repertoires with fewer than 30,000 or more than 120,000 public chains were excluded, along with five repertoires with anomalous nucleotide sharing. TCRdb took this table from immuneACCESS and kept in-frame rearrangements with V and J called. Such tables lack part of the clones; where checked against another copy, unresolved V genes explain under half of the gap, and the rest is unexplained. For V, J and clone size, that table is used; D and trimming come from the DNA. The sample table lists 140,000 to 150,000 clones, 75% of them with a count of one. More than 6.5% of the sample lies in the top ten.

The chain couples TRBV6-4 to TRBJ2-7; 14 central nucleotides agree with TRBD2. The sequencing input was PBMCs. The sequence came from a man under 40 in good health and CMV-seronegative. The DNA sequence reads TGTGCCAGCAGTCCGGGACTAGCGGGAGCCTCCTACGAGCAGTACTTC. This encodes CASSPGLAGASYEQYF.